The 31 T cell receptor beta chains listed next were all sequenced from one sample in a study of response to subunit inactivated influenza vaccine. TCRdb reprocessed the RT-PCR reads via MiXCR and lists one record per CDR3 protein. The data contain fewer than 400,000 distinct CDR3 sequences, less than 25% of them seen just once; the ten biggest clones take up about a tenth. Sequencing used PBMCs from blood, obtained 21 months after vaccination. These receptors all come from a man aged 50-75 years who received an inactivated influenza vaccine.

The genes are TRBV7-2 and TRBJ2-7; tentative D call: TRBD2 (6 bases). This CDR3 region has 13 residues. Trimming cost V 1 base and J 5 bases, with 9 bases left between them. CDR1 and CDR2 (germline): SGHTA, FQGNSA. The CDR3 loop is CASSLGWGDEQYF. CDR3 sequence (DNA): TGTGCCAGCAGCTTAGGCTGGGGGGACGAGCAGTACTTC.

This clonotype was counted many times. The rearrangement uses TRBV29-1 and TRBJ1-1; D gene ambiguous. Trimming stripped 5 bases from V and 6 bases from J, with 10 bases between. The CDR3 is made up of 11 amino acids. Germline assignment: CDR1 SQVTM and CDR2 ANQGSEA. The CDR3 DNA reads as TGCAGCGTTTTCAGTAACGCTGAAGCTTTCTTT. Translation gives CSVFSNAEAFF.

The chain joins TRBV6-1 to TRBJ1-5; 9 bases are shared with TRBD1. Unmatched junction bases numbered 7, after V lost 6 bases and J lost 4 bases. This CDR3 is 15 amino acids long. Germline loops: CDR1 MNHNS, CDR2 SASEGT. Here the CDR3 reads CASREGQGKNQPQHF. DNA of the CDR3: TGTGCCAGCAGGGAGGGACAGGGAAAGAATCAGCCCCAGCATTTT.

At least ten counts were recorded for this clonotype. The chain recombines TRBV7-3 with TRBJ2-1; D perhaps matches TRBD1 (6 bases). Germline-derived CDR1 and CDR2 are SGHTA and FQGTGA. Trimming took off 5 bases at V and 6 bases at J, with 11 bases between the two ends. There are 13 residues in the CDR3. The CDR3 nucleotides read TGTGCCAGCAGCCCATGGGGGCTCAATGAGCAGTTCTTC. Amino acid sequence: CASSPWGLNEQFF.

This clonotype has a handful of counts. V usage is TRBV29-1 and J usage is TRBJ2-1, with 9 bases lining up with TRBD1. V was clipped by 4 bases and J by 4 bases; unmatched bases: 5. The CDR3 is made up of 14 amino acids. Looked up from germline, CDR1 is SQVTM and CDR2 is ANQGSEA. For the CDR3, the DNA is TGCAGCGTTGCGTGGGGACAGGGATACAATGAGCAGTTCTTC. Its protein is CSVAWGQGYNEQFF.

This clonotype was counted only a few times. The chain uses TRBV11-2 and TRBJ2-5; D unresolved. V was trimmed by 4 bases and J by 4 bases, leaving 25 bases between them. Per germline, CDR1 SGHAT and CDR2 FQNNGV. CDR3 length: 18 residues. This CDR3 is CASSSINPGALRVETQYF. The CDR3, as DNA: TGTGCCAGCAGCTCCATAAACCCCGGTGCCCTCCGGGTAGAGACCCAGTACTTC.

This clonotype was detected a few times. This sequence joins TRBV19 and TRBJ1-5; D is ambiguous. Looked up from germline, CDR1 is LNHDA and CDR2 is SQIVND (reference sequence). This CDR3 contains 16 residues. Trimming pared 1 base from V and 6 bases from J, leaving 16 bases between. The CDR3 coding sequence is TGTGCCAGTAGTATAGGTGCTCTTGTTTTCGTTCAGCCCCAGCATTTT. It encodes CASSIGALVFVQPQHF.

This clonotype was recorded a few times. The genes are TRBV12-3 or TRBV12-4 and TRBJ2-3, with 11 nucleotides matching TRBD2. This CDR3 is built from 17 residues. V trimming: 5 bases; J trimming: 5 bases; junction bases outside the gene matches: 12. This CDR3 reads CASSPSLGLADLDTQYF. CDR3 sequence (DNA): TGTGCCAGCAGTCCTTCTCTGGGACTAGCGGATTTAGATACGCAGTATTTT.

The genes are TRBV20-1 and TRBJ1-2; TRBD1 aligns across 7 bases. There are 15 residues in the CDR3. Trimming at V came to 3 bases and at J to 4 bases, leaving 11 bases not matched to a gene. Germline V lookup: CDR1 DFQATT, CDR2 SNEGSKA (reference sequence). CDR3 protein: CSASRRGDSRYGYTF. The CDR3 nucleotides read TGCAGTGCTAGCCGCCGGGGGGACAGTCGCTATGGCTACACCTTC.

This clonotype has only a few counts. The CDR3 DNA is TGCGCCAGCAGTGCCCAGGCCGCGGGCTACACCTTC. Its translation: CASSAQAAGYTF. The V call is TRBV10-2, the J call TRBJ1-2; D is uncertain. Trimming took 4 bases from V and 8 from J, leaving 11 bases between them. This CDR3 has 12 residues. CDR1 and CDR2 from the germline V gene are WSHSY and SAAADI.

The rearrangement uses TRBV5-4 and TRBJ1-2; D is undetermined. The germline V gene has CDR1 SGHNT and CDR2 YYREEE (reference sequence). The CDR3 length is 14 residues. Trimming removed 3 bases at V and 8 bases at J, with 17 bases between. CDR3 region: CASSYEGTGTGYTF. The CDR3 DNA sequence: TGTGCCAGCAGCTACGAGGGCACCGGTACCGGCTACACCTTC. Full variable domain (rest looked up from reference TRBV5-4 and TRBJ1-2): ETGVTQSPTHLIKTRGQQVTLRCSSQSGHNTVSWYQQALGQGPQFIFQYYREEENGRGNFPPRFSGLQFPNYSSELNVNALELDDSALYLCASSYEGTGTGYTFGSGTRLTVV.

This clonotype was seen a few times. This sequence joins TRBV9 and TRBJ2-3; 9 positions match TRBD2. The CDR3 is 18 residues long. Germline V gives CDR1 SGDLS, CDR2 YYNGEE. V was pared by 4 bases and J by 2 bases, with 14 bases of the junction left unmatched. CDR3 protein: CASSPWREGHSVTDTQYF. The CDR3, as DNA: TGTGCCAGCAGCCCGTGGCGGGAGGGCCACTCCGTCACAGATACGCAGTATTTT.

There are a few counts of this clonotype. The chain recombines TRBV11-1 with TRBJ2-1; D may be TRBD2 (6 bases). The ends were cut back, 2 bases at V and 0 bases at J, with 14 bases in the middle. CDR1 and CDR2 from the germline V gene are SGHAT and FQDESV (reference sequence). This CDR3 has 17 amino acids. The CDR3 region has the DNA TGTGCCAGCAGCTTATTGCGGACTACCAGCTCCTACAATGAGCAGTTCTTC. Encoded protein: CASSLLRTTSSYNEQFF.

This chain uses TRBV6-2 or TRBV6-3 with TRBJ2-2; D gene unclear. From germline, CDR1 is MNHEY and CDR2 SVGEGT. This CDR3 has 15 residues. Trimming removed 2 bases at V and 5 bases at J, with 12 bases between. The CDR3 sequence is CASSYTIAGTGELFF. For the CDR3, the DNA is TGTGCCAGCAGTTACACCATCGCAGGAACCGGGGAGCTGTTTTTT.

This clonotype was seen a few times. The chain carries TRBV3-1 and TRBJ1-1; weak D call: TRBD1 (5 bases). Germline CDR1 LGHDT, CDR2 YNNKEL (reference sequence). The CDR3 spans 16 residues. The V gene lost 0 bases and the J gene lost 4 bases, with 15 bases spanning the gap. The CDR3 nucleotides are TGTGCCAGCAGCCAAGATCCGGTGGGCAGGGCCACTGAAGCTTTCTTT. This codes for CASSQDPVGRATEAFF. Drawing the rest from reference TRBV3-1 and TRBJ1-1, the complete variable domain is DTAVSQTPKYLVTQMGNDKSIKCEQNLGHDTMYWYKQDSKKFLKIMFSYNNKELIINETVPNRFSPKSPDKAHLNLHINSLELGDSAVYFCASSQDPVGRATEAFFGQGTRLTVV.

The chain combines TRBV10-3 with TRBJ2-1; 9 bases line up with TRBD2. Germline V lookup: CDR1 ENHRY, CDR2 SYGVKD. The CDR3 has 17 amino acids. V lost 6 bases and J lost 0; bases outside the gene matches: 9. This chain's CDR3 is CAISSRASGTSYNEQFF. The CDR3 DNA is TGTGCCATCAGCAGCCGTGCTAGCGGGACCTCCTACAATGAGCAGTTCTTC.

This clonotype was detected ten times or more. V and J are TRBV19 and TRBJ2-7; the match to TRBD1 covers 8 bases. The CDR3 is 14 amino acids. Germline V gives CDR1 LNHDA, CDR2 SQIVND (reference sequence). V lost 2 bases to trimming and J lost 1 base; unmatched junction nucleotides: 1. CDR3 DNA sequence: TGTGCCAGTAGTATACGGGACAGGTCCTACGAGCAGTACTTC. This encodes CASSIRDRSYEQYF.

This clonotype was counted only a few times. The V gene is TRBV24-1, the J gene TRBJ2-1; the match to TRBD2 covers 12 bases. Germline CDR1 is KGHDR and CDR2 is SFDVKD. The CDR3 runs 16 residues. V trimming: 2 bases; J trimming: 8 bases; junction bases outside the gene matches: 6. Here the CDR3 DNA reads TGTGCCACCAGTGATTCACTAGCGGGAGGACCCGATGAGCAGTTCTTC. Residues: CATSDSLAGGPDEQFF.

The V gene is TRBV7-9, the J gene TRBJ2-7, with 7 bases matching TRBD2. The length of the CDR3 is 16 residues. The V gene's germline CDR1 is SEHNR and CDR2 FQNEAQ (reference sequence). V gave up 5 bases and J gave up 3 bases; unmatched junction bases: 13. CDR3 nucleotides: TGTGCCAGCAGCCCGTTAACCGGACTAGAGGTCTACGAGCAGTACTTC. It translates to CASSPLTGLEVYEQYF.

The chain uses TRBV5-8 and TRBJ2-2, with a weak D call TRBD2 (5 bases). CDR1 and CDR2 (germline): SGHTS, YDEGEE. The CDR3 sequence is 16 residues long. The ends were cut back, 0 bases at V and 0 bases at J, with 9 bases in the middle. The CDR3 sequence is CASSLDGRANTGELFF. The CDR3 DNA sequence: TGTGCCAGCAGCTTGGATGGGAGAGCGAACACCGGGGAGCTGTTTTTT.

This clonotype was found a few times. CDR3 sequence reads: CSANGGGTEAFF. Here the CDR3 DNA reads TGCAGTGCTAACGGCGGAGGCACTGAAGCTTTCTTT. This chain links TRBV20-1 with TRBJ1-1, with unresolved D. This CDR3 has 12 amino acids. CDR1 and CDR2 (germline): DFQATT, SNEGSKA (reference sequence). The V gene lost 4 bases and the J gene lost 4 bases, with 10 bases spanning the gap.

This clonotype was counted only a few times. V is TRBV7-2 and J is TRBJ2-5; possibly TRBD1 for D (6 bases). The CDR3 is 14 amino acids. Trimming shortened V by 1 base and J by 7 bases, and 13 bases separated the two germline ends. Germline loops: CDR1 SGHTA, CDR2 FQGNSA. DNA of the CDR3: TGTGCCAGCAGCTTAGTTCCAGGGGAAGGGACCCAGTACTTC. Its translation: CASSLVPGEGTQYF.

The chain links TRBV28 to TRBJ2-7, with no clear D. Per the germline V gene, CDR1 is MDHEN and CDR2 is SYDVKM. Trimming stripped 5 bases from V and 1 base from J, with 9 bases between. This CDR3 comprises 13 residues. Here the CDR3 DNA reads TGTGCCAGCAGTGTTCGGTATTCCTACGAGCAGTACTTC. Translating it yields CASSVRYSYEQYF.

This clonotype showed up just a few times. The chain is built from TRBV4-2 and TRBJ1-1; D is unresolved. Looked up from germline, CDR1 is LGHNA and CDR2 is YNFKEQ. Trimming cost V 0 bases and J 6 bases, with 11 bases left between them. This CDR3 is 14 amino acids long. CDR3 residues: CASSQDGSVAEAFF. The DNA for the CDR3 is TGTGCCAGCAGCCAAGACGGGAGTGTGGCTGAAGCTTTCTTT.

This clonotype was counted only a few times. The chain uses TRBV20-1 and TRBJ1-2, with D uncertain. Per germline, CDR1 DFQATT and CDR2 SNEGSKA (reference sequence). The CDR3 is 14 residues long. Trimming shortened V by 3 bases and J by 8 bases, and 19 bases separated the two germline ends. CDR3 loop: CSARDSVQILGYTF. CDR3 bases: TGCAGTGCTAGGGATTCGGTACAGATTCTCGGCTACACCTTC.

The chain recombines TRBV29-1 with TRBJ2-1, with 12 bases lining up with TRBD1. The CDR3 has 15 residues. The germline CDR1 and CDR2 sequences are SQVTM and ANQGSEA. V was clipped by 6 bases and J by 6 bases; unmatched bases: 9. The CDR3 loop reads CSVSQGQGAGNEQFF. CDR3 nucleotide sequence: TGCAGCGTCTCACAGGGACAGGGGGCGGGCAATGAGCAGTTCTTC.

V and J are TRBV28 and TRBJ2-2; 8 positions agree with TRBD1. The trim removed 5 bases at V and 6 bases at J, leaving 5 bases unmatched. This CDR3 spans 14 amino acids. CDR1 MDHEN and CDR2 SYDVKM come from the germline V gene. The CDR3 coding sequence is TGTGCCAGCAGTGGGACAGGTAGTGCCGGGGAGCTGTTTTTT. It codes for CASSGTGSAGELFF.

This chain joins TRBV10-1 and TRBJ1-1; D not certain. The CDR3 runs to 12 residues. V dropped 4 bases and J dropped 4 bases, with 7 bases sitting between them. Germline V gene sequence: CDR1 WNHNN, CDR2 SYGVQD (reference sequence). The CDR3 loop reads CASSAPGTEAFF. The CDR3 DNA sequence: TGCGCCAGCAGTGCCCCTGGCACTGAAGCTTTCTTT.

This clonotype was seen a handful of times. The CDR3 region is CSARESSGNTEAFF. The CDR3 nucleotides are TGCAGTGCTAGAGAGTCGTCAGGGAACACTGAAGCTTTCTTT. The chain couples TRBV20-1 to TRBJ1-1, with D unclear. The germline V gene has CDR1 DFQATT and CDR2 SNEGSKA (reference sequence). V was clipped by 0 bases and J by 1 base, with 9 bases between them. The CDR3 sequence is 14 residues long.

This clonotype was recorded many times. The V and J genes are TRBV20-1 and TRBJ2-1; D gene ambiguous. Germline assignment: CDR1 DFQATT and CDR2 SNEGSKA (reference sequence). The CDR3 is 13 amino acids. Trimming removed 1 base from V and 7 bases from J, with 11 bases in between. CDR3 region: CSARGRLGNEQFF. The CDR3 coding sequence is TGCAGTGCTAGAGGACGTTTGGGAAATGAGCAGTTCTTC.

This clonotype showed up just a few times. The chain is built from TRBV9 and TRBJ2-5; 7 positions agree with TRBD2. Losses at the gene ends were 4 bases for V and 2 bases for J; bases not matched to a gene: 8. CDR1 SGDLS and CDR2 YYNGEE come from the germline V gene. The CDR3 is 15 amino acids. CDR3 sequence: CASSLSGDLQETQYF. CDR3 nucleotides: TGTGCCAGCAGCCTAAGCGGGGACCTACAAGAGACCCAGTACTTC.